Below, 3 T cell receptor beta chains from the same sample are listed, as sequenced in a study of blood T cell repertoires in COVID-19. The method was immunoSEQ multiplex PCR; TCRdb's version includes in-frame clones alone and lacks a portion of them. The sample has 250,000 or so clones; approximately 83% are singletons. Sequencing was carried out using PBMCs or T cells enriched from blood (not recorded which). These receptors came from a man aged 45-65 years who had recovered from COVID-19.

The V and J genes are TRBV6-5 and TRBJ1-6, with 7 bases aligning to TRBD1. V lost 6 bases, J lost 7 bases, and 9 bases stayed unmatched. The CDR3 extends over 15 amino acids. Germline CDR1 is MNHEY and CDR2 is SVGAGI. In DNA form, the CDR3 reads TGTGCCAGCAGGGCTACCGGGACAGCCAATTCACCCCTCCACTTT. Its translation is CASRATGTANSPLHF.

The chain has TRBV11-3 and TRBJ2-7; a possible D gene is TRBD1 (5 bases). This CDR3 contains 15 residues. V was pared by 2 bases and J by 0 bases, with 11 bases between. Per germline, CDR1 SGHNT and CDR2 YENEEA. CDR3 loop: CASSLIQASSYEQYF. For the CDR3, the DNA is TGTGCCAGCAGCTTAATACAGGCGAGCTCCTACGAGCAGTACTTC. The full variable domain, rest sourced from reference TRBV11-3 and TRBJ2-7, is EAGVVQSPRYKIIEKKQPVAFWCNPISGHNTLYWYLQNLGQGPELLIRYENEEAVDDSQLPKDRFSAERLKGVDSTLKIQPAELGDSAVYLCASSLIQASSYEQYFGPGTRLTVT.

The genes are TRBV29-1 and TRBJ2-1; no firm D call. Trimming shortened V by 7 bases and J by 6 bases, and 19 bases separated the two germline ends. The V gene's germline CDR1 is SQVTM and CDR2 ANQGSEA. This CDR3 is built from 14 residues. CDR3 sequence reads: CSAPAVGPFNEQFF. In nucleotides, the CDR3 is TGCAGCGCCCCGGCGGTCGGTCCCTTCAATGAGCAGTTCTTC.